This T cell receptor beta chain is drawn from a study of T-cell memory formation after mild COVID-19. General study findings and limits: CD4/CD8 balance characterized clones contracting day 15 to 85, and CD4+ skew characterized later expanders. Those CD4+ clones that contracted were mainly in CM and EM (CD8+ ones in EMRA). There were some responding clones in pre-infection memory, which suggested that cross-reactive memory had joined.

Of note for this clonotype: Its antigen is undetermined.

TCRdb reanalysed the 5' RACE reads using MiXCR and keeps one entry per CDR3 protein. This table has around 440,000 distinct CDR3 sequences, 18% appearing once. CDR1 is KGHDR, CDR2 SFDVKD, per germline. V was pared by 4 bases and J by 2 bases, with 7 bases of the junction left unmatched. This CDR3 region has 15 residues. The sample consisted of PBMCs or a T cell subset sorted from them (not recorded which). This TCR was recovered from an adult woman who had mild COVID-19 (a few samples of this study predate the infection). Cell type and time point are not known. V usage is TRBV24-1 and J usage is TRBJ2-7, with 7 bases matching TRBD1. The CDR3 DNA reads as TGTGCCACCAGTGACACCGGGACAGCCGCCTACGAGCAGTACTTC. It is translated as CATSDTGTAAYEQYF.